This T cell receptor beta chain was recorded in a study of multiple sclerosis patients with progressive multifocal leukoencephalopathy. Comments on this clone: Its antigen is unknown.

Time point specified: before natalizumab initiation. Germline assignment: CDR1 SGHTA and CDR2 FQGNSA. This CDR3 is 16 amino acids long. Germline trimming cut 4 bases from V and 7 bases from J; bases unmatched to any gene: 14. Repertoires were generated with immunoSEQ multiplex PCR, while TCRdb's copy carries only in-frame clones and drops some. Of about 32,000 clones in the sample, about 91% were seen once. Findings and caveats of the study: Expanded clones at PML onset predated and persisted through natalizumab therapy.

The chain uses TRBV7-2 and TRBJ1-2; 8 bases are a match to TRBD1. The sequence came from a man under 40 with multiple sclerosis. Sequenced sample: PBMCs. The CDR3 region is CASSSPRTGKTLGYTF. The CDR3 DNA reads as TGTGCCAGCAGCTCGCCTCGGACAGGGAAAACCCTTGGCTACACCTTC.